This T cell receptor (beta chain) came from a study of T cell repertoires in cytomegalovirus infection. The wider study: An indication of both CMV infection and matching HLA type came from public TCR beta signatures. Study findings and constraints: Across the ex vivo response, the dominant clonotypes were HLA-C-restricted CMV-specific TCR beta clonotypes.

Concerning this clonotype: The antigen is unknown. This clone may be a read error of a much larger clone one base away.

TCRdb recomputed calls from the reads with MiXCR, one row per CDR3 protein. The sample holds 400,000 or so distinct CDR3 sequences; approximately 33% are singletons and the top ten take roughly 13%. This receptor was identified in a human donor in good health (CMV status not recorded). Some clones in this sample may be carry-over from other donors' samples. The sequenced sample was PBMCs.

CDR3 in amino acids: CASIPLRTQAYEQYF. As DNA, the CDR3 is TGCGCCAGCATCCCTCTGCGGACTCAGGCCTACGAGCAGTACTTC. The gene calls are TRBV4-1 and TRBJ2-7; maybe TRBD2 (5 bases). Germline CDR1 and CDR2: MGHRA and YSYEKL. V was clipped by 7 bases and J by 2 bases, with 18 bases between them. The CDR3 is made up of 15 amino acids.